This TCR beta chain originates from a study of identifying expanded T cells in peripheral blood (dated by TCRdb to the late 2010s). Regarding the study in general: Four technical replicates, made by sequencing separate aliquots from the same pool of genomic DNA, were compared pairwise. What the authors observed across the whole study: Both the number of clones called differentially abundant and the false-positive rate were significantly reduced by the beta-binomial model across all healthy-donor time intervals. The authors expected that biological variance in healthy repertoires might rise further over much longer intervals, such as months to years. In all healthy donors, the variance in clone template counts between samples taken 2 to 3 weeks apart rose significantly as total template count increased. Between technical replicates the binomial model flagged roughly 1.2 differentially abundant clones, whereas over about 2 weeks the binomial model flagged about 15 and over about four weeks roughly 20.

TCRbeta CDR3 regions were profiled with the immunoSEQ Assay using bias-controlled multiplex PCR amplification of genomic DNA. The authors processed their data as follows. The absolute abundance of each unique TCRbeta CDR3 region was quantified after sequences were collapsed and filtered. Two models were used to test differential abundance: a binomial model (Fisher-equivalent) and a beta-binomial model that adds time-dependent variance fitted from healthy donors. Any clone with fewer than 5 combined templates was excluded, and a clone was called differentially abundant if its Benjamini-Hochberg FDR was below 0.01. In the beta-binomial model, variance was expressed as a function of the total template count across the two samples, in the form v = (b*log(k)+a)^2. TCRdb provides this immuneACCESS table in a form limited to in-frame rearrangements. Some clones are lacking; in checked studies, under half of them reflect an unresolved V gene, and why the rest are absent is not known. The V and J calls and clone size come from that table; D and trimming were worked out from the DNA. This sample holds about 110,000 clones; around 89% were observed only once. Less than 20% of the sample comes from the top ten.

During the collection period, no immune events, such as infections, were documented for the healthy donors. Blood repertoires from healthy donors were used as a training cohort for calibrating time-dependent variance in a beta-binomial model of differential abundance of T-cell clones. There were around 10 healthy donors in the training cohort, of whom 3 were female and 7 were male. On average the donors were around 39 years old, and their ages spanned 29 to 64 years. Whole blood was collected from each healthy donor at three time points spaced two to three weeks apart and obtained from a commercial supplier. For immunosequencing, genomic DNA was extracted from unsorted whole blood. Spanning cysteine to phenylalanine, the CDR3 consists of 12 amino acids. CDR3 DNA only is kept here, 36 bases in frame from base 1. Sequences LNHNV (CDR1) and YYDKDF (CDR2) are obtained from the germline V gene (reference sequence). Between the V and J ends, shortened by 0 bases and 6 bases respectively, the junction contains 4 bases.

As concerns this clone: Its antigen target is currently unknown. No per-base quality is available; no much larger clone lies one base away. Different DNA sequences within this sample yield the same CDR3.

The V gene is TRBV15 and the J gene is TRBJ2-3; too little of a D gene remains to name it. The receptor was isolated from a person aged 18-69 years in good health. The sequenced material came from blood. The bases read TGTGCCACCAGCAGAGACCGCGATACGCAGTATTTT. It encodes CATSRDRDTQYF.